This is a list of T cell receptor beta chains from one sample in a study of CD8 T cells in ankylosing spondylitis. One entry per CDR3 protein, called by TCRdb with MiXCR from the 5' RACE reads. The table includes more than 150,000 distinct CDR3 sequences, about 20% detected once. Sequencing was done on a sample of blood, either unsorted or a sorted T cell fraction (not recorded which). The source of these receptors is a male donor under 30 with ankylosing spondylitis or in good health (not recorded which). Both conserved end residues are part of each CDR3. A D gene is named only where the DNA matches it firmly. Expanded clones get a size class; other rows say once, few or many, or leave the size out.

d_call: TRBD2
v_call: TRBV29-1
j_call: TRBJ2-5
clone_size: many
cdr3_nt: TGCAGTCACGGACGAGAAAGCGGGAGTGAGACCCAGTACTTC
cdr3_aa: CSHGRESGSETQYF

d_call: NA
v_call: TRBV5-1
j_call: TRBJ1-1
clone_size: many
cdr3_nt: TGCGCCAGCAGCTTTTCAGAGAACACTGAAGCTTTCTTT
cdr3_aa: CASSFSENTEAFF

d_call: TRBD1
v_call: TRBV6-1
j_call: TRBJ1-5
clone_size: many
cdr3_nt: TGTGCCAGCAGTGGGACAGGGGGTTATCAGCCCCAGCATTTT
cdr3_aa: CASSGTGGYQPQHF

d_call: TRBD2
v_call: TRBV12-3/TRBV12-4
j_call: TRBJ2-5
clone_size: many
cdr3_nt: TGTGCCAGCAGCCCACCTGGGACTAGCGGGAGGGAGACCCAGTACTTC
cdr3_aa: CASSPPGTSGRETQYF

d_call: TRBD1
v_call: TRBV12-3/TRBV12-4
j_call: TRBJ1-4
clone_size: many
cdr3_nt: TGTGCCAGCAGTTTAGCCTCTGGGACAGTGAGGCCCGAAAAACTGTTTTTT
cdr3_aa: CASSLASGTVRPEKLFF

d_call: NA
v_call: TRBV3-1
j_call: TRBJ1-1
clone_size: many
cdr3_nt: TGTGCCAGCAGCCCAACCGGGGTAGGGACTGAAGCTTTCTTT
cdr3_aa: CASSPTGVGTEAFF

d_call: NA
v_call: TRBV5-1
j_call: TRBJ2-1
clone_size: many
cdr3_nt: TGCGCCAGCAGCGGGCCAACCGGGACGGAGTACAATGAGCAGTTCTTC
cdr3_aa: CASSGPTGTEYNEQFF

d_call: NA
v_call: TRBV4-2
j_call: TRBJ2-3
clone_size: many
cdr3_nt: TGTGCCAGCAGCCAAGGGCTTCCAGATACGCAGTATTTT
cdr3_aa: CASSQGLPDTQYF

d_call: NA
v_call: TRBV20-1
j_call: TRBJ2-1
clone_size: many
cdr3_nt: TGCAGTGTCGAGGGAGGTACTTACAATGAGCAGTTCTTC
cdr3_aa: CSVEGGTYNEQFF

d_call: TRBD2
v_call: TRBV10-1
j_call: TRBJ2-2
clone_size: many
cdr3_nt: TGCGCCAGCAGTGTTGGCGCGGGAGGAAACACCGGGGAGCTGTTTTTT
cdr3_aa: CASSVGAGGNTGELFF

d_call: TRBD1
v_call: TRBV29-1
j_call: TRBJ2-6
clone_size: NA
cdr3_nt: TGCAGCGTTGGACAGGGATCTGGGGCCAACGTCCTGACTTTC
cdr3_aa: CSVGQGSGANVLTF

d_call: NA
v_call: TRBV7-6
j_call: TRBJ1-2
clone_size: NA
cdr3_nt: TGTGCCAGCAGCACCCAGAGATTGGTTAGGGCGGGTGGCTACACCTTC
cdr3_aa: CASSTQRLVRAGGYTF

d_call: NA
v_call: TRBV6-2/TRBV6-3
j_call: TRBJ2-2
clone_size: many
cdr3_nt: TGTGCCAGCAGTTACGGCGGGGCAGGCACCGGGGAGCTGTTTTTT
cdr3_aa: CASSYGGAGTGELFF

d_call: TRBD1
v_call: TRBV7-6
j_call: TRBJ1-5
clone_size: few
cdr3_nt: TGTGCCAGCAGCGCCGGGACAGGGAGCAATCAGCCCCAGCATTTT
cdr3_aa: CASSAGTGSNQPQHF

d_call: TRBD1
v_call: TRBV20-1
j_call: TRBJ1-6
clone_size: many
cdr3_nt: TGCAGTGCTGCATACGGGACAGCTAATTCACCCCTCCACTTT
cdr3_aa: CSAAYGTANSPLHF

d_call: NA
v_call: TRBV20-1
j_call: TRBJ1-2
clone_size: many
cdr3_nt: TGCAGTGCTAAAACCCACAAAACGACCGGTGACTACACCTTC
cdr3_aa: CSAKTHKTTGDYTF

d_call: TRBD2
v_call: TRBV4-2
j_call: TRBJ2-1
clone_size: many
cdr3_nt: TGTGCCAGCAGCCAAGAAGCTAGCGGGAGAGGAGAGCAGTTCTTC
cdr3_aa: CASSQEASGRGEQFF

d_call: TRBD1
v_call: TRBV2
j_call: TRBJ2-4
clone_size: NA
cdr3_nt: TGTGCCAGCAGTGACCGGACAGGGAGAAACATTCAGTACTTC
cdr3_aa: CASSDRTGRNIQYF

d_call: TRBD2
v_call: TRBV29-1
j_call: TRBJ2-7
clone_size: once
cdr3_nt: TGCAGCGTTGAAGCCCTACTAGCGGAAGGGGAGGGGCAGTACTTC
cdr3_aa: CSVEALLAEGEGQYF

d_call: NA
v_call: TRBV4-1
j_call: TRBJ1-2
clone_size: NA
cdr3_nt: TGCGCCAGCAGCCAAGTCCGGGACACTGATGGCTACACCTTC
cdr3_aa: CASSQVRDTDGYTF

d_call: NA
v_call: TRBV7-2
j_call: TRBJ2-5
clone_size: few
cdr3_nt: TGTGCCAGCAGTCCAGACTTACCAGAGACCCAGTACTTC
cdr3_aa: CASSPDLPETQYF

d_call: NA
v_call: TRBV6-2/TRBV6-3
j_call: TRBJ2-2
clone_size: many
cdr3_nt: TGTGCCAGCAATATTCGACGGTCGAACACCGGGGAGCTGTTTTTT
cdr3_aa: CASNIRRSNTGELFF

d_call: NA
v_call: TRBV6-5
j_call: TRBJ2-2
clone_size: many
cdr3_nt: TGTGCCAGCAGCCATCCCCGACAGGGAGTCGGGGGTGCCGGGGAGCTGTTTTTT
cdr3_aa: CASSHPRQGVGGAGELFF

d_call: TRBD1
v_call: TRBV19
j_call: TRBJ2-6
clone_size: many
cdr3_nt: TGTGCCAGTACCATGGACAGGGTTATTTCTGGGGCCAACGTCCTGACTTTC
cdr3_aa: CASTMDRVISGANVLTF

d_call: NA
v_call: TRBV15
j_call: TRBJ1-4
clone_size: NA
cdr3_nt: TGTGCCACCAGCGAAGGACAGAGGGCTAATGAAAAACTGTTTTTT
cdr3_aa: CATSEGQRANEKLFF

d_call: TRBD2
v_call: TRBV5-1
j_call: TRBJ2-7
clone_size: many
cdr3_nt: TGCGCCAGCAGACCTGGACTAGCGGCCTACGAGCAGTACTTC
cdr3_aa: CASRPGLAAYEQYF

d_call: TRBD2
v_call: TRBV20-1
j_call: TRBJ2-7
clone_size: many
cdr3_nt: TGCAGTGCTGAAGGGACTAGCGGTTCCTACGAGCAGTACTTC
cdr3_aa: CSAEGTSGSYEQYF

d_call: TRBD1
v_call: TRBV7-2
j_call: TRBJ1-1
clone_size: many
cdr3_nt: TGTGCCAGCAGCTTATCTGAGGACAGGGCTGAAGCTTTCTTT
cdr3_aa: CASSLSEDRAEAFF

d_call: TRBD1
v_call: TRBV5-1
j_call: TRBJ2-2
clone_size: many
cdr3_nt: TGCGCCAGCAGCTTTAGGACAGGGAACACCGGGGAGCTGTTTTTT
cdr3_aa: CASSFRTGNTGELFF

d_call: NA
v_call: TRBV29-1
j_call: TRBJ2-3
clone_size: NA
cdr3_nt: TGCAGCGTTGAACAGTTCACAGATACGCAGTATTTT
cdr3_aa: CSVEQFTDTQYF

d_call: NA
v_call: TRBV18
j_call: TRBJ2-7
clone_size: many
cdr3_nt: TGTGCCAGCTCCCCCCGGGGTTTCGACGAGCAGTACTTC
cdr3_aa: CASSPRGFDEQYF

d_call: NA
v_call: TRBV5-4
j_call: TRBJ2-3
clone_size: NA
cdr3_nt: TGTGCCAGCAGAATGGAGTTCCGAAACACAGATACGCAGTATTTT
cdr3_aa: CASRMEFRNTDTQYF

d_call: NA
v_call: TRBV6-6
j_call: TRBJ2-5
clone_size: NA
cdr3_nt: TGTGCCAGCGACCAATTCAGGGGCCGAGGGACCCAGTACTTC
cdr3_aa: CASDQFRGRGTQYF

d_call: TRBD2
v_call: TRBV12-3/TRBV12-4
j_call: TRBJ2-1
clone_size: many
cdr3_nt: TGTGCCAGCAACGACGAACTAGCGGGAGGGGACAATGAGCAGTTCTTC
cdr3_aa: CASNDELAGGDNEQFF

d_call: NA
v_call: TRBV28
j_call: TRBJ1-5
clone_size: many
cdr3_nt: TGTGCCAGCACCGTCCGGGGGGGTCAGCCCCAGCATTTT
cdr3_aa: CASTVRGGQPQHF

d_call: NA
v_call: TRBV20-1
j_call: TRBJ1-3
clone_size: many
cdr3_nt: TGCAGTGCTAGAGATTCAAGGGCCGGAAACACCATATATTTT
cdr3_aa: CSARDSRAGNTIYF

d_call: NA
v_call: TRBV28
j_call: TRBJ2-3
clone_size: many
cdr3_nt: TGTGCCAGCAGTCCGCAGTACGTAGATACGCAGTATTTT
cdr3_aa: CASSPQYVDTQYF

d_call: NA
v_call: TRBV12-3/TRBV12-4
j_call: TRBJ1-5
clone_size: NA
cdr3_nt: TGTGCCAGCAGTCACACAGGTCCCCAGCAGCATTTT
cdr3_aa: CASSHTGPQQHF

d_call: NA
v_call: TRBV29-1
j_call: TRBJ2-7
clone_size: few
cdr3_nt: TGCAGCGTGGTACCTCCGGGACAACTACCCTACGAGCAGTACTTC
cdr3_aa: CSVVPPGQLPYEQYF

d_call: TRBD1
v_call: TRBV28
j_call: TRBJ1-6
clone_size: many
cdr3_nt: TGTGCCAGCAGTCCTAGGACAGGCCCGAGCTCCTATAATTCACCCCTCCACTTT
cdr3_aa: CASSPRTGPSSYNSPLHF

d_call: NA
v_call: TRBV7-9
j_call: TRBJ2-7
clone_size: many
cdr3_nt: TGTGCCAGCAGCTTAAGCCCCGGCAGGAACAAAGGGTCATTACTAGAGCAGTACTTC
cdr3_aa: CASSLSPGRNKGSLLEQYF

d_call: TRBD2
v_call: TRBV12-3/TRBV12-4
j_call: TRBJ2-2
clone_size: many
cdr3_nt: TGTGCCAGCAGTCTAATTGGGACTAGCGGATACACCGGGGAGCTGTTTTTT
cdr3_aa: CASSLIGTSGYTGELFF